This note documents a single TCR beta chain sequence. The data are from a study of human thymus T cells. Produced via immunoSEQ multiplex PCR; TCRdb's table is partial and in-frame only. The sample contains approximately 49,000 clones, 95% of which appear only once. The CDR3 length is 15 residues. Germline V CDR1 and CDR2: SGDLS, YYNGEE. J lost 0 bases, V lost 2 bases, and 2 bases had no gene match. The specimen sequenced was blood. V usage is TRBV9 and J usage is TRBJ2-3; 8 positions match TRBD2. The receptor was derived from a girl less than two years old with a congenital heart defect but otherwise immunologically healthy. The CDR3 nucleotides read TGTGCCAGCAGCGTCTCTAGCGGGAGCACAGATACGCAGTATTTT. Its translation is CASSVSSGSTDTQYF.